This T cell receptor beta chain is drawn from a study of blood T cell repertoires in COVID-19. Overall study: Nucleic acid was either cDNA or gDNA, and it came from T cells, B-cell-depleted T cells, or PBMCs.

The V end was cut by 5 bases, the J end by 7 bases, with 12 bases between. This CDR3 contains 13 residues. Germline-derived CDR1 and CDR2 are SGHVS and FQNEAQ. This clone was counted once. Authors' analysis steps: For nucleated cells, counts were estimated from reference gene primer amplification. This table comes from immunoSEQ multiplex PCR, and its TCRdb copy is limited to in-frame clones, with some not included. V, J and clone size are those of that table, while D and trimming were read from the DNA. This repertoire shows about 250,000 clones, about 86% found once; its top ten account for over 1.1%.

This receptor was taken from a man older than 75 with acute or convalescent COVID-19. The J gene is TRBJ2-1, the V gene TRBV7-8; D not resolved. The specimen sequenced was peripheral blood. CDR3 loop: CASSRAYGNEQFF. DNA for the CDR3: TGTGCCAGCAGCCGCGCTTACGGGAATGAGCAGTTCTTC. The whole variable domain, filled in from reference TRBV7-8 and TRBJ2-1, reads GAGVSQSPRYKVAKRGQDVALRCDPISGHVSLFWYQQALGQGPEFLTYFQNEAQLDKSGLPSDRFFAERPEGSVSTLKIQRTQQEDSAVYLCASSRAYGNEQFFGPGTRLTVL.